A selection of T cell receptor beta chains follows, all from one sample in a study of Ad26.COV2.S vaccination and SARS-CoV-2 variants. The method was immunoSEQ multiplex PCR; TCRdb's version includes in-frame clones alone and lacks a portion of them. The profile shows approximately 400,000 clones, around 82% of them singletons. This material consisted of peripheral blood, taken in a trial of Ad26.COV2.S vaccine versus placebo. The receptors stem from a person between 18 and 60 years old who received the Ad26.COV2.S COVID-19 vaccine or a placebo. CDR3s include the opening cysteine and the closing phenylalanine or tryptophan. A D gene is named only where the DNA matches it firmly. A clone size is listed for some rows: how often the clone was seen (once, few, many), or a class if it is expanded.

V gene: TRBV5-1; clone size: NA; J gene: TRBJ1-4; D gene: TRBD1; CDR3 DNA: TGCGCCAGCAGCTTATACAGGGGATCGGGTGAAAAACTGTTTTTT; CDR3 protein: CASSLYRGSGEKLFF
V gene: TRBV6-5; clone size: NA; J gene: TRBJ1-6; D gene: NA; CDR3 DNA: TGTGCCGGAGTTGGAGATCTTAATTCACCCCTCCACTTT; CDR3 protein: CAGVGDLNSPLHF
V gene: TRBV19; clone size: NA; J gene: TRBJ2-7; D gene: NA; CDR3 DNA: TGTGCCAGTAGTCTGCTGGGGAGTAGCGGCTACGAGCAGTACTTC; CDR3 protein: CASSLLGSSGYEQYF
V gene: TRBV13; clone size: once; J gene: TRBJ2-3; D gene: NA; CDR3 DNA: TGTGCCAGCAGCTTAGCCATCTTGCCGATCCGAACCGGGAAACAGATAACTAGCACAGATACGCAGTATTTT; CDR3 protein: CASSLAILPIRTGKQITSTDTQYF
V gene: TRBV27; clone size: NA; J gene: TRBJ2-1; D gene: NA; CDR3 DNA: TGTGCCAGCAGTTTATTCTTCAGGGGTGGCGAGCAGTTCTTC; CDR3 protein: CASSLFFRGGEQFF
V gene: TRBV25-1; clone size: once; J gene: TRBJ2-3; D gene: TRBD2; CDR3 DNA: TGTGCCAGCAGTGATTGGACTAGCGGGAGGAGCACAGATACGCAGTATTTT; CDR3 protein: CASSDWTSGRSTDTQYF
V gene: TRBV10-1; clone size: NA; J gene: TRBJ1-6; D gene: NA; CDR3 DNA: TGCGCCAGCAGTGACCCGACAGTCCCAAGCTCCTATAATTCACCCCTCCACTTT; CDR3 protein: CASSDPTVPSSYNSPLHF
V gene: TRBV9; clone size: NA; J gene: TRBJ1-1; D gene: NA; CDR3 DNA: TGTGCCAGCAGCAATCTGGATACGACAGGATATAAGGCTGAAGCTTTCTTT; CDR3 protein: CASSNLDTTGYKAEAFF
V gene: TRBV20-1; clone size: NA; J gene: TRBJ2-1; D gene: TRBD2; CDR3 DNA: TGCAGTGCTAGTTCCCGGGAGGCCTACAATGAGCAGTTCTTC; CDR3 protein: CSASSREAYNEQFF
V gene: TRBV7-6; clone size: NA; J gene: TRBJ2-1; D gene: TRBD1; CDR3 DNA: TGTGCCAGCAGCTTCCAACCGACAGGGACCAATGAGCAGTTCTTC; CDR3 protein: CASSFQPTGTNEQFF
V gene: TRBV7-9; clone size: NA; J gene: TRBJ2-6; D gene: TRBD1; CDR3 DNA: TGTGCCAGCAGCTCCCTAGGACAGGACCTCTGGGCCAACGTCCTGACTTTC; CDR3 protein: CASSSLGQDLWANVLTF
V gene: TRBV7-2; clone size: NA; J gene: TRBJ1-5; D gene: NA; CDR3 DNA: TGTGCCAGCAGCTTAGGGAGTAACAATCAGCCCCAGCATTTT; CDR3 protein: CASSLGSNNQPQHF
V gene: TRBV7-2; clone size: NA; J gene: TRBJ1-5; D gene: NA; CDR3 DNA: TGTGCCAGCAGCTTAGTACTGTTTCTCTCCCCGGATCAGCCCCAGCATTTT; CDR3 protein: CASSLVLFLSPDQPQHF